The 3 T cell receptor beta chains presented below share a single source sample, sequenced in a study of technical replicates of blood from a few donors. Only in-frame clones appear in the TCRdb table, and some are missing; sequencing was by immunoSEQ multiplex PCR. The sample consists of some 80,000 clones, roughly 91% of them appearing once. Sequencing used T cells isolated from PBMCs. The receptors come from a human donor in good health.

J is TRBJ2-7 and V is TRBV6-1; the D gene is possibly TRBD2 (7 bases). The V gene's germline CDR1 is MNHNS and CDR2 SASEGT. CDR3 length: 16 residues. The V end was cut by 0 bases, the J end by 2 bases, with 14 bases between. The CDR3 is CASSEAAQGTTYEQYF. CDR3 sequence (DNA): TGTGCCAGCAGTGAAGCAGCTCAGGGGACTACCTACGAGCAGTACTTC.

The chain has TRBV4-1 and TRBJ1-1, with 9 nucleotides matching TRBD1. Germline V gene data show CDR1 as MGHRA and CDR2 as YSYEKL. The junction had 8 bases not matched to a gene; V was cut back by 4 bases and J by 11 bases. This CDR3 has 13 amino acids. The CDR3 loop reads CASSLLGQGEAFF. The CDR3 DNA reads as TGCGCCAGCAGCCTACTGGGACAGGGAGAGGCTTTCTTT.

The V gene is TRBV5-8, the J gene TRBJ1-5; tentative D call: TRBD1 (6 bases). Trimming took 6 bases from V and 7 from J, leaving 20 bases between them. The CDR3 length is 15 residues. Germline V CDR1 and CDR2: SGHTS, YDEGEE. This CDR3 is CASNNKGVLEQPQHF. CDR3 in DNA: TGTGCCAGCAACAATAAGGGGGTATTAGAGCAGCCCCAGCATTTT.